These T cell receptor beta chains were read from a single sample in a study of blood T cell repertoires in COVID-19. TCRdb keeps only in-frame clones here, not all; method: immunoSEQ multiplex PCR. The table records about 170,000 clones, 83% of them present only once. What was sequenced was PBMCs or T cells enriched from blood (not recorded which). The receptors derive from a woman aged 50 to 65 who had recovered from COVID-19. Each CDR3 is given with its conserved first and last residue. The D gene is left open where the match is weak. Clone size is not always given. Where it is, it says once, few, many or a class for expanded clones.

V gene: TRBV7-3; D gene: .; J gene: TRBJ1-1; clone size: .; CDR3 protein: CASSLGSPGHEAFF; CDR3 DNA: TGTGCCAGCAGCTTGGGATCCCCTGGACATGAAGCTTTCTTT
V gene: TRBV7-9; D gene: TRBD1; J gene: TRBJ1-3; clone size: .; CDR3 protein: CASSFPTGQAGNTIYF; CDR3 DNA: TGTGCCAGCAGCTTCCCGACAGGGCAAGCTGGAAACACCATATATTTT
V gene: TRBV4-3; D gene: .; J gene: TRBJ2-2; clone size: .; CDR3 protein: CASSQRSTGELFF; CDR3 DNA: TGCGCCAGCAGCCAACGTAGTACCGGGGAGCTGTTTTTT
V gene: TRBV9; D gene: TRBD2; J gene: TRBJ2-5; clone size: .; CDR3 protein: CASSVGASSGWETQYF; CDR3 DNA: TGTGCCAGCAGCGTAGGAGCTTCTAGCGGCTGGGAGACCCAGTACTTC
V gene: TRBV9; D gene: TRBD2; J gene: TRBJ2-1; clone size: .; CDR3 protein: CASSVGGSRRMGEQFF; CDR3 DNA: TGTGCCAGCAGCGTAGGCGGGAGCCGAAGGATGGGTGAGCAGTTCTTC
V gene: TRBV3-1/TRBV3-2; D gene: .; J gene: TRBJ1-4; clone size: .; CDR3 protein: CASSHPTNRDKSTNEKLFF; CDR3 DNA: TGTGCCAGCAGCCACCCCACGAACAGGGATAAATCAACTAATGAAAAACTGTTTTTT
V gene: TRBV28; D gene: TRBD2; J gene: TRBJ2-3; clone size: .; CDR3 protein: CASSFGTSGADTQYF; CDR3 DNA: TGTGCCAGCAGTTTCGGAACTAGCGGCGCTGATACGCAGTATTTT
V gene: TRBV6-5; D gene: TRBD1; J gene: TRBJ2-2; clone size: few; CDR3 protein: CASSRDRGSWELFF; CDR3 DNA: TGTGCCAGCAGCCGGGACAGGGGAAGCTGGGAGCTGTTTTTT
V gene: TRBV10-1; D gene: .; J gene: TRBJ1-6; clone size: .; CDR3 protein: CASSPGANSPLHF; CDR3 DNA: TGCGCCAGCAGCCCGGGAGCCAATTCACCCCTCCACTTT
V gene: TRBV4-1; D gene: TRBD1; J gene: TRBJ2-1; clone size: .; CDR3 protein: CASSSRQGTYNEQFF; CDR3 DNA: TGCGCCAGCAGCTCGCGACAGGGAACTTACAATGAGCAGTTCTTC
V gene: TRBV4-1; D gene: .; J gene: TRBJ1-4; clone size: .; CDR3 protein: CASSQASGPAALNEKLFF; CDR3 DNA: TGCGCCAGCAGCCAAGCATCCGGCCCTGCGGCCCTTAATGAAAAACTGTTTTTT
V gene: TRBV19; D gene: TRBD2; J gene: TRBJ2-3; clone size: .; CDR3 protein: CASRRGGSTDTQYF; CDR3 DNA: TGTGCCAGTAGGCGGGGGGGGAGCACAGATACGCAGTATTTT